The table lists the clone carrying this T cell receptor (beta chain) with a few counts. This record comes from a study of patients and donors after allogeneic stem cell transplantation. TCRdb re-analysed the RT-PCR reads in MiXCR, keeping a single row per CDR3 protein. The sample includes about 100,000 distinct CDR3 sequences, less than 45% of them seen just once. Germline V gene data show CDR1 as MNHNY and CDR2 as SVGAGI (reference sequence). This CDR3 has 18 amino acids. Deletions cut 2 bases from V and 4 bases from J, with 20 bases between. This receptor was taken from a human donor who was either an allogeneic HSCT recipient or a stem cell or donor lymphocyte infusion donor (not recorded which). It is not recorded whose cells these are; they may come from a transplant donor. What was sequenced was blood, either unsorted or a sorted T cell fraction (not recorded which). This chain joins TRBV6-6 and TRBJ1-4; the D gene is possibly TRBD1 (6 bases). DNA for the CDR3: TGTGCCAGCAGTTACGATGCCAGGGGAAGTCCGGTTAATGAAAAACTGTTTTTT. This sequence encodes CASSYDARGSPVNEKLFF.